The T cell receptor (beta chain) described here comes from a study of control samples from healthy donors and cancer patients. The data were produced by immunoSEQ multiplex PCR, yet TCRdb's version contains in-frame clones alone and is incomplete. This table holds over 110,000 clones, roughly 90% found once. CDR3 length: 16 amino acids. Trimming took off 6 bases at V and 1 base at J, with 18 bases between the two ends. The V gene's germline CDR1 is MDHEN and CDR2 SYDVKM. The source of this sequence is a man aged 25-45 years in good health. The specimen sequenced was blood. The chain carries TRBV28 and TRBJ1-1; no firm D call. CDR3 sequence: CASSPLGNDWNTEAFF. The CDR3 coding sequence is TGTGCCAGCAGCCCACTCGGTAATGACTGGAACACTGAAGCTTTCTTT.